What follows are 5 T cell receptor beta chains derived from one specimen sequenced in a study of glioma-infiltrating T cells. Amplification of TCR alpha and beta CDR3 regions from RNA used iRepertoire nested multiplex PCR. TCRdb fed the multiplex PCR reads into MiXCR, producing one record per CDR3 protein. The sample includes more than 300,000 distinct CDR3 sequences, roughly two fifths of them seen just once. Sequencing was carried out using glioma tissue, nonneoplastic brain tissue, or PBMCs (not recorded which). Receptors originate from a human donor with low-grade glioma or glioblastoma, undergoing nonglioma brain surgery, or in good health (not recorded which).

This clonotype appeared many times. The chain carries TRBV6-1 and TRBJ2-3, with TRBD2 matching over 8 bases. V trimming: 2 bases; J trimming: 4 bases; junction bases outside the gene matches: 8. Germline V gene data show CDR1 as MNHNS and CDR2 as SASEGT. CDR3 length: 16 residues. The CDR3: CASSEIVSGMPDTQYF. In DNA, the CDR3 is TGTGCCAGCAGTGAAATTGTTAGCGGGATGCCAGATACGCAGTATTTT.

The chain links TRBV18 to TRBJ2-1; D gene ambiguous. The CDR3 spans 12 residues. Per germline, CDR1 KGHSH and CDR2 LQKENI. The V and J ends lost 3 bases and 7 bases respectively, with 7 bases between them. The chain's CDR3 is CASSPNLNEQFF. DNA of the CDR3: TGTGCCAGCTCACCTAATCTGAATGAGCAGTTCTTC.

At least ten counts were recorded for this clonotype. This chain links TRBV28 with TRBJ2-5, with D maybe TRBD2 (6 bases). Germline V CDR1 and CDR2: MDHEN, SYDVKM. Trimming took 6 bases from V and 9 from J, leaving 11 bases between them. The CDR3 covers 11 residues. CDR3 nucleotide sequence: TGTGCCAGCAGCCCCAGGGAGGCCCAGTACTTC. Protein sequence: CASSPREAQYF. The entire variable domain, with the rest obtained from reference TRBV28 and TRBJ2-5, is as follows: DVKVTQSSRYLVKRTGEKVFLECVQDMDHENMFWYRQDPGLGLRLIYFSYDVKMKEKGDIPEGYSVSREKKERFSLILESASTNQTSMYLCASSPREAQYFGPGTRLLVL.

V usage is TRBV20-1 and J usage is TRBJ2-1; TRBD2 agrees at 9 bases. CDR1 and CDR2 (germline): DFQATT, SNEGSKA (reference sequence). The CDR3 spans 15 residues. The trim removed 4 bases at V and 8 bases at J, leaving 12 bases unmatched. The CDR3 DNA is TGCAGTGCTACCAGACTAGCGGAGCCCAGGGATGAGCAGTTCTTC. Amino acid sequence: CSATRLAEPRDEQFF.

The rearrangement links TRBV7-9 to TRBJ2-5; D is perhaps TRBD2 (6 bases). In germline, CDR1 is SEHNR, CDR2 FQNEAQ (reference sequence). With 6 bases removed from V and 4 bases from J, the gap between germline ends came to 9 bases. The CDR3 contains 12 residues. The CDR3 spells CASRKEGETQYF. CDR3 sequence (DNA): TGTGCCAGCAGGAAGGAGGGAGAGACCCAGTACTTC.